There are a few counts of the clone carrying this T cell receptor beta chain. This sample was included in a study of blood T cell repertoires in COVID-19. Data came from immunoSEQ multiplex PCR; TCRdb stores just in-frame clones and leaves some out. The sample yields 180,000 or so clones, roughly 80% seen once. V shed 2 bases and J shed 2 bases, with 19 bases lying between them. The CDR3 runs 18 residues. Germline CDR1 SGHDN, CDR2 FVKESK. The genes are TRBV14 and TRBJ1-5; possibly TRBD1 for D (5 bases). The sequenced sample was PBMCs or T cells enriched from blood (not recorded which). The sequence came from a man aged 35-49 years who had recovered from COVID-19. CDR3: CASSQPLGGTLCNQPQHF. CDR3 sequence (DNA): TGTGCCAGCAGCCAACCCTTGGGAGGGACCTTATGCAATCAGCCCCAGCATTTT.